This T cell receptor (beta chain) was captured by sequencing in a study of cytomegalovirus exposure and HLA in healthy donors. At the level of the study: Among roughly 180 million T cells, an earlier analysis found approximately 110 million unique TCR beta sequences. General observations from the study: Owing to their indistinguishability, certain V segments, notably TRBV6-2 and TRBV6-3, were excluded. The majority of CMV-associated TCR beta chains were reported as apparently HLA-restricted in a later analysis. Later, an analysis showed that TCR beta chains associated with HLA were more clonally expanded than others that were equally common.

PCR involved 60 Vbeta and 13 Jbeta primers. Generated by immunoSEQ multiplex PCR, the TCRdb table keeps only in-frame clones and is missing some. This table holds approximately 280,000 clones, 80% to 90% found once. With regard to this clone: Its antigen is currently unknown.

With V trimmed by 4 bases and J by 2 bases, 3 bases remained unmatched. Per germline, CDR1 ENHRY and CDR2 SYGVKD. This CDR3 contains 14 residues. The genes are TRBV10-3 and TRBJ2-7; 9 bases agree with TRBD1. This TCR was recovered from a woman between 18 and 29 years old in good health and CMV-seronegative. The material sequenced was PBMCs. CDR3 nucleotides: TGTGCCATCAGTGGGGGACAGGGAACCTACGAGCAGTACTTC. Its translation is CAISGGQGTYEQYF.